One sample yielded the 24 T cell receptor beta chains listed below, sequenced in a study of blood T cell repertoires in COVID-19. Clones were sequenced by immunoSEQ multiplex PCR, and TCRdb holds only the in-frame ones, with some missing. The sample comprises about 140,000 clones, under 90% of which are singletons, and about 4% rests with the top ten. Sequenced: peripheral blood. The receptor source for this set is a man between 65 and 79 years old who had recovered from COVID-19.

The chain couples TRBV27 to TRBJ2-7; D unclear. This CDR3 has 12 residues. Germline V gives CDR1 MNHEY, CDR2 SMNVEV (reference sequence). The V end was cut by 5 bases, the J end by 4 bases, with 9 bases between. The CDR3 DNA reads as TGTGCCAGCAGTCCCTCGAGGTACGAGCAGTACTTC. This translates into CASSPSRYEQYF.

The chain carries TRBV27 and TRBJ2-6; 11 positions match TRBD2. Germline V gene lookup returns CDR1 MNHEY and CDR2 SMNVEV (reference sequence). This CDR3 has 18 amino acids. The V and J ends lost 3 bases and 3 bases, in that order; junction bases with no gene match: 7. The CDR3 sequence is CASSFNVAGGFGANVLTF. CDR3 DNA sequence: TGTGCCAGCAGTTTTAATGTAGCGGGAGGGTTTGGGGCCAACGTCCTGACTTTC.

The chain couples TRBV21-1 to TRBJ2-1; the table's D call of TRBD1 was not tested on the DNA. TRBV21-1 is deemed a pseudogene. The CDR3 totals 14 residues. The CDR3 DNA sequence: TGTGCCAGCAGGAGAAGGACAGTCAACAATGAGCAGTTCTTC. Its translation: CASRRRTVNNEQFF.

The chain uses TRBV5-6 and TRBJ2-7; D is unclear. Germline CDR1 and CDR2: SGHDT and YYEEEE. V lost 5 bases to trimming and J lost 5 bases, with 11 bases between them. This CDR3 is built from 12 residues. The CDR3 spells CASSLLSDEQYF. The CDR3 region has the DNA TGTGCCAGCAGTCTTCTCTCAGACGAGCAGTACTTC.

V usage is TRBV28 and J usage is TRBJ2-2; 11 bases line up with TRBD1. Per germline, CDR1 MDHEN and CDR2 SYDVKM. The J segment lost 3 bases and the V segment lost 2 bases, leaving 2 bases of the junction unmatched. This CDR3 is 16 amino acids long. The CDR3: CASSLGQGAYTGELFF. The CDR3 DNA reads TGTGCCAGCAGTTTAGGACAGGGGGCATACACCGGGGAGCTGTTTTTT.

The chain combines TRBV9 with TRBJ2-6, with 7 positions matching TRBD2. The CDR3 has 16 residues. Germline V gives CDR1 SGDLS, CDR2 YYNGEE. With V trimmed by 2 bases and J by 0 bases, 2 bases remained unmatched. The CDR3 bases are TGTGCCAGCAGCGTTGGCGGGGGCTCTGGGGCCAACGTCCTGACTTTC. This translates into CASSVGGGSGANVLTF.

The V call is TRBV6-5, the J call TRBJ1-1; no definite D call. This CDR3 contains 14 residues. The V end lost 6 bases, the J end lost 3 bases, and 14 bases lay between the germline ends. The germline V gene has CDR1 MNHEY and CDR2 SVGAGI. Here the CDR3 reads CASSLGPSHTEAFF. CDR3 sequence (DNA): TGTGCCAGCAGCCTCGGTCCCTCTCACACTGAAGCTTTCTTT.

The rearrangement joins TRBV7-2 to TRBJ1-5; D possibly corresponds to TRBD1 (5 bases). The CDR3 sequence is 15 residues long. CDR1 is SGHTA and CDR2 is FQGNSA in the germline V gene. V was clipped by 1 base and J by 1 base, with 8 bases between them. The CDR3 loop reads CASSLGGASNQPQHF. The DNA for the CDR3 is TGTGCCAGCAGCTTAGGGGGCGCGAGCAATCAGCCCCAGCATTTT.

The chain couples TRBV2 to TRBJ2-5; D is uncertain. CDR3 length equals 12 residues. Trimming pared 6 bases from V and 5 bases from J, leaving 10 bases between. The V gene's germline CDR1 is SNHLY and CDR2 FYNNEI. Here the CDR3 reads CASSYRLETQYF. In DNA form, the CDR3 reads TGTGCCAGCAGCTACCGCCTGGAGACCCAGTACTTC.

The chain employs TRBV28 and TRBJ2-2, with D tentatively TRBD1 (7 bases). The germline gives CDR1 MDHEN, CDR2 SYDVKM. The CDR3 totals 16 residues. V shed 6 bases and J shed 6 bases, with 20 bases lying between them. The CDR3 spells CASSPQGGDRSGELFF. The CDR3 region has the DNA TGTGCCAGCAGCCCCCAGGGGGGCGACAGGTCCGGGGAGCTGTTTTTT.

The CDR3 DNA follows: TGTGCCAGCAGCCAAGAGGGGGGACTAACCCTGACAGATACGCAGTATTTT. Protein: CASSQEGGLTLTDTQYF. The rearrangement uses TRBV4-2 and TRBJ2-3; 7 positions agree with TRBD2. Germline V lookup: CDR1 LGHNA, CDR2 YNFKEQ. The V segment lost 0 bases and the J segment 3 bases; nucleotides outside the gene matches: 9. This CDR3 is built from 17 residues.

V and J are TRBV7-9 and TRBJ2-7; D is possibly TRBD2 (5 bases). The ends were cut back, 5 bases at V and 0 bases at J, with 11 bases in the middle. The CDR3 sequence is 14 residues long. In germline, CDR1 is SEHNR, CDR2 FQNEAQ (reference sequence). CDR3 in amino acids: CASSPQRSSYEQYF. The CDR3 DNA reads TGTGCCAGCAGCCCCCAGCGGAGCTCCTACGAGCAGTACTTC.

This clone showed up just a few times. The gene calls are TRBV7-9 and TRBJ2-6; 11 bases match TRBD2. The CDR3 runs to 18 residues. Unmatched junction bases numbered 7, after V lost 5 bases and J lost 1 base. CDR1 and CDR2 from the germline V gene are SEHNR and FQNEAQ (reference sequence). CDR3 region: CASSPTLAGGSGANVLTF. CDR3 nucleotide sequence: TGTGCCAGCAGCCCAACCTTAGCGGGAGGGTCTGGGGCCAACGTCCTGACTTTC.

This sequence joins TRBV12-3 or TRBV12-4 and TRBJ2-1; tentatively, D is TRBD2 (6 bases). CDR3 size: 13 residues. Trimming stripped 0 bases from V and 8 bases from J, with 8 bases between. The CDR3 spells CASSLAGSHEQFF. CDR3 sequence (DNA): TGTGCCAGCAGTTTAGCCGGGAGCCATGAGCAGTTCTTC.

This clone was detected only a few times. This chain links TRBV19 with TRBJ2-7, with D possibly TRBD2 on 6 matching bases. CDR1 and CDR2 from the germline V gene are LNHDA and SQIVND (reference sequence). Trimming took off 5 bases at V and 5 bases at J, with 19 bases between the two ends. CDR3 length equals 15 residues. The CDR3 loop is CASSAYGGYEDEQYF. The CDR3 DNA sequence: TGTGCCAGTAGTGCCTACGGGGGATACGAGGACGAGCAGTACTTC.

The chain employs TRBV19 and TRBJ1-2; weak D call: TRBD1 (5 bases). V shed 6 bases and J shed 2 bases, with 13 bases lying between them. Germline V gene sequence: CDR1 LNHDA, CDR2 SQIVND (reference sequence). The CDR3 sequence is 14 residues long. The CDR3 coding sequence is TGTGCCAGTAGCAAGCCGGGGGTCAACTATGGCTACACCTTC. Translating gives CASSKPGVNYGYTF.

The rearrangement joins TRBV29-1 to TRBJ2-7, with 7 bases matching TRBD1. CDR1 is SQVTM and CDR2 is ANQGSEA in the germline V gene. The CDR3 has 15 amino acids. The V segment lost 2 bases and the J segment 1 base; nucleotides outside the gene matches: 8. The CDR3 reads CSVESSGTESYEQYF. DNA of the CDR3: TGCAGCGTTGAATCCTCCGGGACAGAATCCTACGAGCAGTACTTC.

This chain joins TRBV11-2 and TRBJ2-7; D is perhaps TRBD1 (6 bases). CDR1 and CDR2 (germline): SGHAT, FQNNGV. The CDR3 totals 14 residues. Between the trimmed V and J ends, which lost 6 bases and 0 bases, there was a span of 12 bases. The CDR3, as DNA: TGTGCCAGCAGGTCGGGACATCCCTCCTACGAGCAGTACTTC. Translating it yields CASRSGHPSYEQYF. Drawing the rest from reference TRBV11-2 and TRBJ2-7, the complete variable domain is EAGVAQSPRYKIIEKRQSVAFWCNPISGHATLYWYQQILGQGPKLLIQFQNNGVVDDSQLPKDRFSAERLKGVDSTLKIQPAKLEDSAVYLCASRSGHPSYEQYFGPGTRLTVT.

V usage is TRBV6-7 and J usage is TRBJ2-1; D might be TRBD2 (6 bases). TRBV6-7 has ORF status, its function being uncertain. The CDR3 has 13 residues. V dropped 11 bases and J dropped 4 bases, with 15 bases sitting between them. CDR3 residues: CASRRRGYNEQFF. CDR3 sequence (DNA): TGTGCCTCCCGGAGGAGGGGTTACAATGAGCAGTTCTTC.

In the case of this clone: A much more abundant neighbour one base away suggests this may be a read error. This specimen includes other DNA sequences encoding the same CDR3. The chain recombines TRBV2 with TRBJ2-7; 7 positions match TRBD1. The V segment lost 4 bases and the J segment 6 bases; nucleotides outside the gene matches: 0. The CDR3 length is 11 residues. Germline V gene data show CDR1 as SNHLY and CDR2 as FYNNEI. CDR3 DNA: TGTGCCAGCAGTGCAGGGGGCGAGCAGTACTTC. It encodes CASSAGGEQYF.

This clone was seen more than once but under ten times. J is TRBJ1-2 and V is TRBV3-1 (or the pseudogene TRBV3-2), with a tentative D call TRBD1 (6 bases). The germline V gene has CDR1 LGHDT and CDR2 YNNKEL (reference sequence). V lost 0 bases, J lost 3 bases, and 14 bases lay in between. The length of the CDR3 is 16 residues. The CDR3 sequence is CASSQDRRGVDYGYTF. CDR3 in DNA: TGTGCCAGCAGCCAAGACCGCAGGGGAGTCGACTATGGCTACACCTTC.

The chain combines TRBV10-2 with TRBJ2-6; tentative D call: TRBD1 (7 bases). This CDR3 is built from 19 residues. In germline, CDR1 is WSHSY, CDR2 SAAADI. The V end was cut by 0 bases, the J end by 2 bases, with 17 bases between. CDR3 amino acids: CASSESGARGAAGANVLTF. The CDR3 nucleotides are TGCGCCAGCAGTGAGTCGGGGGCCAGGGGGGCTGCTGGGGCCAACGTCCTGACTTTC.

V usage is TRBV5-1 and J usage is TRBJ1-5, with D perhaps matching TRBD1 (5 bases). Germline CDR1 is SGHRS and CDR2 is YFSETQ. The V end lost 0 bases, the J end lost 7 bases, and 14 bases lay between the germline ends. The CDR3 contains 15 residues. CDR3: CASSLDGQGWQPQHF. In DNA, the CDR3 is TGCGCCAGCAGCTTGGATGGGCAGGGCTGGCAGCCCCAGCATTTT.

This clone was picked up one time. This chain uses TRBV13 with TRBJ2-7; 10 bases are shared with TRBD2. The germline V gene has CDR1 PRHDT and CDR2 FYEKMQ (reference sequence). The trim removed 2 bases at V and 3 bases at J, leaving 13 bases unmatched. This CDR3 is built from 18 residues. In nucleotides, the CDR3 is TGTGCCAGCAGCTTATGGTCAGCGGGAGGGCTGAACGACTACGAGCAGTACTTC. Its translation is CASSLWSAGGLNDYEQYF.